These 5 T cell receptor beta chains originate from one sample sequenced in a study of shared clonotypes between healthy human individuals. TCRdb's table, derived via immunoSEQ multiplex PCR, lists solely in-frame clones and lacks some. Among some 500,000 clones listed, almost 97% were seen once. The specimen sequenced was naive CD4+ T cells sorted from blood. This sample's subset: CD45RA+ positively selected. The source of these receptors is a woman aged 25 to 45 in good health.

The chain carries TRBV30 and TRBJ2-5; 11 nucleotides match TRBD2. The CDR3 spans 16 residues. Germline V gene data show CDR1 as GTSNPN and CDR2 as SVGIG (reference sequence). Trimming at V came to 0 bases and at J to 5 bases, leaving 8 bases not matched to a gene. For the CDR3, the DNA is TGTGCCTGGAGTGTAATACTAGCGGGAGATTGGGAGACCCAGTACTTC. As protein: CAWSVILAGDWETQYF.

This clone was recorded only once. The chain recombines TRBV28 with TRBJ2-7; 9 bases are a match to TRBD2. The V gene's germline CDR1 is MDHEN and CDR2 SYDVKM. The CDR3 length is 15 residues. Trimming cost V 6 bases and J 1 base; bases outside gene matches: 7. This CDR3 reads CASSGGTSRSYEQYF. In DNA form, the CDR3 reads TGTGCCAGCAGCGGGGGGACTAGCAGATCCTACGAGCAGTACTTC.

The rearrangement uses TRBV9 and TRBJ1-2, with 12 nucleotides matching TRBD1. V gave up 0 bases and J gave up 3 bases; unmatched junction bases: 6. The CDR3 is made up of 17 amino acids. Germline CDR1 reads SGDLS; CDR2 reads YYNGEE. The CDR3 sequence is CASSVGGQGAPDYGYTF. The CDR3 region has the DNA TGTGCCAGCAGCGTAGGGGGACAGGGGGCGCCGGACTATGGCTACACCTTC. Full variable domain (remainder filled in from reference TRBV9 and TRBJ1-2): DSGVTQTPKHLITATGQRVTLRCSPRSGDLSVYWYQQSLDQGLQFLIQYYNGEERAKGNILERFSAQQFPDLHSELNLSSLELGDSALYFCASSVGGQGAPDYGYTFGSGTRLTVV.

This clone appeared a single time. The chain employs TRBV19 and TRBJ1-1, with D uncertain. Trimming left V 5 bases short and J 1 base short, with 5 bases between. This CDR3 has 12 amino acids. Germline CDR1 and CDR2: LNHDA and SQIVND (reference sequence). The CDR3 coding sequence is TGTGCCAGTAGTCCACGGAACACTGAAGCTTTCTTT. Residues: CASSPRNTEAFF.

This chain joins TRBV28 and TRBJ2-5; TRBD2 aligns across 13 bases. The DNA end is more similar to TRBJ2-7, so the J call may be wrong. Germline values: CDR1 MDHEN, CDR2 SYDVKM. The CDR3 consists of 17 residues. DNA of the CDR3: TGTGCCAGCAGTTCCCCGGGACTAGCGGGGAGCTCCTACGAGCAGTACTTC. Its translation: CASSSPGLAGSSYEQYF.